The rows below give T cell receptor beta chains drawn from one sample of a study of blood T cell repertoires in COVID-19. Libraries were prepared by immunoSEQ multiplex PCR; TCRdb keeps only in-frame clonotypes and omits some of them. This sample has 55,000 to 65,000 clones, with roughly 90% found just once. Specimen: peripheral blood. These receptors were collected from a woman aged 80 or over with active COVID-19. Both conserved end residues are part of each CDR3. The D gene is left open where the match is weak. A clone size is listed for some rows: how often the clone was seen (once, few, many), or a class if it is expanded.

J gene,clone size,D gene,V gene,CDR3 DNA,CDR3 protein
TRBJ2-2,once,TRBD2,TRBV12-3/TRBV12-4,TGTGCCGGCGGGACTACCCTCACCCGGGAGCTGTTTTTT,CAGGTTLTRELFF
TRBJ2-7,once,TRBD1,TRBV3-1/TRBV3-2,TGTGCCAGCAGCCAAGGCCGGTGGACAGGGGGCCCCTACGAGCAGTACTTC,CASSQGRWTGGPYEQYF
TRBJ2-1,few,TRBD2,TRBV14,TGTGCCAGCAGCCTTTTACGTGGGGGAGGGAGCTCCTACAATGAGCAGTTCTTC,CASSLLRGGGSSYNEQFF
TRBJ2-3,.,.,TRBV20-1,TGCAGTGCTAGTAGGCGGGTGGGTAACACAGATACGCAGTATTTT,CSASRRVGNTDTQYF
TRBJ1-5,.,.,TRBV19,TGTGCCAGTAGTCAGGGAGGGGGCAATCAGCCCCAGCATTTT,CASSQGGGNQPQHF
TRBJ2-4,.,TRBD1,TRBV3-1/TRBV3-2,TGTGCCAGCAGCCAAGATCGCCGACAGGGTCCTTTACGGGGCATTCAGTACTTC,CASSQDRRQGPLRGIQYF
TRBJ1-1,.,.,TRBV3-1/TRBV3-2,TGTGCCAGCAGTCTTGACGGGACTGAAGCTTTCTTT,CASSLDGTEAFF
TRBJ1-2,.,.,TRBV18,TGTGCCAGCTCACCTACGACGGGGAACTATGGCTACACCTTC,CASSPTTGNYGYTF
TRBJ2-5,.,TRBD2,TRBV10-3,TGTGCCATCAGTGTGGTAGCGGGACAAGAGACCCAGTACTTC,CAISVVAGQETQYF
TRBJ2-7,.,TRBD2,TRBV5-8,TGTGCCAGCAGCTCTCGGAGCGGGAGCTACGAGCAGTACTTC,CASSSRSGSYEQYF
TRBJ1-2,.,TRBD1,TRBV5-1,TGCGCCAGCAGCTCACCGGGACGGCGGGAAGAGGGGGCCTATGGCTACACCTTC,CASSSPGRREEGAYGYTF
TRBJ2-1,.,.,TRBV6-6,TGTGCCAGCAGTGTGCCCTCTATGTCGGGCAATGAGCAGTTCTTC,CASSVPSMSGNEQFF
TRBJ2-3,.,.,TRBV18,TGTGCCAGCTCACCACCGGGGGCCAGCACAGATACGCAGTATTTT,CASSPPGASTDTQYF
TRBJ2-7,.,TRBD1,TRBV2,TGTGCCAGCAGACGACTCGGACAGGCCTACGAGCAGTACTTC,CASRRLGQAYEQYF
TRBJ2-7,.,TRBD2,TRBV28,TGTGCCAGCAAATTGCCGGGACTAGCGGGAGTCGAGCAGTACTTC,CASKLPGLAGVEQYF
TRBJ2-4,.,TRBD1,TRBV19,TGTGCCAGTACCAACAGGGGAGCCAAAAACATTCAGTACTTC,CASTNRGAKNIQYF
TRBJ1-1,.,.,TRBV3-1/TRBV3-2,TGTGCCAGCAGCCCAGTCATGAACACTGAAGCTTTCTTT,CASSPVMNTEAFF
TRBJ2-7,.,TRBD2,TRBV2,TGTGCCAGCAAGGCATCGGGGACTACAACATACGAGCAGTACTTC,CASKASGTTTYEQYF
TRBJ1-1,.,.,TRBV5-1,TGCGCCAGCAGCATGATTCAGGGGAGCCTCGGTGAAGCTTTCTTT,CASSMIQGSLGEAFF
TRBJ2-7,.,.,TRBV6-5,TGTGCCAGCAGTCACGGGACAACGGTCGAGCAGTACTTC,CASSHGTTVEQYF
TRBJ2-3,.,.,TRBV28,TGTGCCAGCCAGGGCGGTGGCGGGGGCACAGATACGCAGTATTTT,CASQGGGGGTDTQYF
TRBJ1-5,.,TRBD1,TRBV5-5,TGTGCCAGCAGCTTGGTAGGGACAGGGGATCAGCCCCAGCATTTT,CASSLVGTGDQPQHF
TRBJ2-3,.,TRBD2,TRBV19,TGTGCCAGTAGTGTGCGGGGGGGATGGGATACGCAGTATTTT,CASSVRGGWDTQYF
TRBJ1-5,.,.,TRBV4-2,TGTGCCAGCAGCCAATTAGGGGTGAATCAGCCCCAGCATTTT,CASSQLGVNQPQHF
TRBJ2-3,.,TRBD1,TRBV23-1,TGCGCCAGCAGTCTTTGCTACAGGGGCCGTAGCACAGATACGCAGTATTTT,CASSLCYRGRSTDTQYF
TRBJ1-5,.,.,TRBV19,TGTGCCAGTAGTATTAGCCGACAGGGCAATCAGCCCCAGCATTTT,CASSISRQGNQPQHF
TRBJ1-5,.,.,TRBV19,TGTGCCAGTAGTGGAGGTCAGCCCCAGCATTTT,CASSGGQPQHF
TRBJ1-2,.,TRBD1,TRBV25-1,TGTGCCAGCAGTGACCCCGGGACAGGGCAGCACGGCTACACCTTC,CASSDPGTGQHGYTF
TRBJ1-3,.,.,TRBV5-1,TGCGCCAGCAGTCGCGATCCTGGAAACACCATATATTTT,CASSRDPGNTIYF
TRBJ2-3,.,.,TRBV11-3,TGTGCCAGCGGATCAGGGAACACAGATACGCAGTATTTT,CASGSGNTDTQYF
TRBJ1-2,.,TRBD1,TRBV2,TGTGCCAGCAGTGTTCTACAGGGGGACTATGGCTACACCTTC,CASSVLQGDYGYTF
TRBJ2-1,.,.,TRBV11-3,TGTGCCAGCAGCTTAGGTCCTAGCAATGAGCAGTTCTTC,CASSLGPSNEQFF
TRBJ1-1,.,.,TRBV3-1/TRBV3-2,TGTGCCAGCAGCCAGGAACACGGGGGGACTGAAGCTTTCTTT,CASSQEHGGTEAFF
TRBJ2-2,.,TRBD2,TRBV11-2,TGTGCCAGCAGCTTAATGCTGACTAGCGGGATCTCCGGGGAGCTGTTTTTT,CASSLMLTSGISGELFF
TRBJ2-1,.,TRBD2,TRBV7-9,TGTGCCAGCAGTCCACCAGCGGGAAGCTCCTACAATGAGCAGTTCTTC,CASSPPAGSSYNEQFF
TRBJ1-1,few,.,TRBV27,TGTGCCAGCCCTAAATGGCAGGGGAACACTGAAGCTTTCTTT,CASPKWQGNTEAFF
TRBJ2-3,.,.,TRBV15,TGTGCCACCAGCAGAGATCGAAAGAGGCCTAGCACAGATACGCAGTATTTT,CATSRDRKRPSTDTQYF
TRBJ2-7,.,TRBD1,TRBV2,TGTGCCAGCACCGCCTCCCGGACAGGGGGGTACGAGCAGTACTTC,CASTASRTGGYEQYF
TRBJ1-3,.,.,TRBV11-2,TGTGCCAGCAGCTTAGAAAGAGACACCATATATTTT,CASSLERDTIYF
TRBJ1-1,.,.,TRBV27,TGTGCCAGCAGCCCCAGGGAGGGGCGGAAGACTGAAGCTTTCTTT,CASSPREGRKTEAFF
TRBJ2-1,.,.,TRBV5-6,TGTGCCAGCAGCTTGTCCCGGAATGAGCAGTTCTTC,CASSLSRNEQFF
TRBJ2-2,.,.,TRBV20-1,TGCAGTGCTAGGCGACAGGGGGAGCTGTTTTTT,CSARRQGELFF
TRBJ2-5,.,.,TRBV5-4,TGTGCCAGCAGCTTTCGGGGTTGGGAGACCCAGTACTTC,CASSFRGWETQYF
TRBJ2-7,.,.,TRBV19,TGTGCCAGTAGTTACCCCACGGGGGGCCGAGACGAGCAGTACTTC,CASSYPTGGRDEQYF
TRBJ2-4,.,TRBD2,TRBV28,TGTGCCAGCAGTTTATCACTAGCGGGAGGGTCCTCTCAGTACTTC,CASSLSLAGGSSQYF
TRBJ2-7,.,.,TRBV6-5,TGTGCCAGCAGCCCCACAGGTATGGACCAGCAGTACTTC,CASSPTGMDQQYF
TRBJ2-1,.,.,TRBV23-1,TGCGCCAGCAGTCGAGTAGCATACAATGAGCAGTTCTTC,CASSRVAYNEQFF
TRBJ2-6,.,.,TRBV30,TGTGCCTGGAGTGGGCCTGGGGCCAACGTCCTGACTTTC,CAWSGPGANVLTF
TRBJ1-6,.,TRBD1,TRBV6-1,TGTGCCAGCAGTGAAGCGACGGCAGGGGGCGAGTCACCCCTCCACTTT,CASSEATAGGESPLHF
TRBJ1-1,.,TRBD1,TRBV28,TGTGCCAGCAGTTTAAGACAGGGGGGGAACACTGAAGCTTTCTTT,CASSLRQGGNTEAFF
TRBJ2-7,.,.,TRBV30,TGTGCCTGGGAGAAACCCTCAGGGGAGTACTTC,CAWEKPSGEYF
TRBJ2-1,.,.,TRBV6-5,TGTGCCAGCAGTCCCGAGCCGGGCGGGAACAATGAGCAGTTCTTC,CASSPEPGGNNEQFF
TRBJ1-1,.,.,TRBV5-1,TGCGCCAGCAGCTTGGCCCAGGCGAACACTGAAGCTTTCTTT,CASSLAQANTEAFF
TRBJ2-1,.,TRBD1,TRBV3-1/TRBV3-2,TGTGCCAGCAGCCAATCTTGGACAGGGGGCAGGTTCTTC,CASSQSWTGGRFF
TRBJ2-3,.,.,TRBV5-1,TGCGCCAGCAGGCCGGGACTTTTCACAGATACGCAGTATTTT,CASRPGLFTDTQYF